The subject of this entry is one TCR beta chain. These data are taken from a study of blood T cell repertoires in COVID-19. Overall study: Both acute and convalescent COVID-19 samples were obtained from the United States, Italy and Spain. From T cells, B-cell-depleted T cells, or PBMCs came the material, which was cDNA or gDNA.

The V end was cut by 2 bases, the J end by 0 bases, with 11 bases between. Germline V lookup: CDR1 SGHVS, CDR2 FQNEAQ. CDR3 length equals 16 residues. As handled by the study authors: Reference gene primer amplification in the assay estimated nucleated cell counts. Measured with immunoSEQ multiplex PCR; TCRdb has only the in-frame clones, and not every one. The V and J calls and clone size are taken from that table; D and trimming were inferred from the DNA. The table shows about 150,000 clones, with roughly 79% occurring only once. The sequence was obtained from a woman aged 55-70 years with active or convalescent COVID-19. V gene TRBV7-8 combines with J gene TRBJ1-3; D unresolved. Sequenced input: peripheral blood. CDR3 amino acids: CASSLNYAGSGNTIYF. The CDR3 DNA is TGTGCCAGCAGCTTAAATTATGCAGGCTCTGGAAACACCATATATTTT. Looking up the rest from reference TRBV7-8 and TRBJ1-3 gives the full variable domain: GAGVSQSPRYKVAKRGQDVALRCDPISGHVSLFWYQQALGQGPEFLTYFQNEAQLDKSGLPSDRFFAERPEGSVSTLKIQRTQQEDSAVYLCASSLNYAGSGNTIYFGEGSWLTVV.